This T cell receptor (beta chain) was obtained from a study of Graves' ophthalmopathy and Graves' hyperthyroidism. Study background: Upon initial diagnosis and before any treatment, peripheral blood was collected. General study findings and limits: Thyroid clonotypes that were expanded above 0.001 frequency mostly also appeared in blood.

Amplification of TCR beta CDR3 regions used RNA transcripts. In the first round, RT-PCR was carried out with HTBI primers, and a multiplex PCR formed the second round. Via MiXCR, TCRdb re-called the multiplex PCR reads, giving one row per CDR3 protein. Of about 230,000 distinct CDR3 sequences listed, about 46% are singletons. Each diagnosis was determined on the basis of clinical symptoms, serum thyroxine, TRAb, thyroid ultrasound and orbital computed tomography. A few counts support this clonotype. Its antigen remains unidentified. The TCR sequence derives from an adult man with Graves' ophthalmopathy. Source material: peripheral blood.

CDR3 sequence reads: CASVPPGVYQPQHF. DNA for the CDR3: TGTGCCAGCGTCCCTCCCGGGGTCTATCAGCCCCAGCATTTT. V is TRBV7-2 and J is TRBJ1-5; D gene unclear. Trimming pared 8 bases from V and 5 bases from J, leaving 16 bases between. Germline CDR1 and CDR2: SGHTA and FQGNSA. CDR3 length: 14 residues.